This TCR beta chain derives from a study of OX40 agonist ivuxolimab in advanced cancers. Study context: Patients were 82.7% male with ages roughly 23 to 79, mean approximately 58. Partial responses occurred in Three dose-escalation patients, one with hepatocellular carcinoma and two with cutaneous melanoma.

Produced via immunoSEQ multiplex PCR; TCRdb's table is partial and in-frame only. The data contain tens of thousands of clones, around 83% of them singletons. This clone was counted only a few times. Its antigen remains unknown. Overall study findings and caveats: Some nonresponders also had low normalized T-cell clonal expansion. Clonal expansion was seen in CD4+ and CD8+ blood T cells by week 6 at 0.1 to 3.0 mg/kg.

From germline, CDR1 is MDHEN and CDR2 SYDVKM. The CDR3 spans 13 residues. Trimming pared 2 bases from V and 3 bases from J, leaving 5 bases between. This TCR was sampled from an adult with an advanced solid tumor such as melanoma, head and neck, liver or kidney cancer. Source: CD4+ or CD8+ T cells sorted from blood, taken in a trial of the OX40 agonist ivuxolimab. V usage is TRBV28 and J usage is TRBJ1-5; no reliable D call. CDR3 sequence reads: CASSLRDNQPQHF. As DNA, the CDR3 is TGTGCCAGCAGTTTAAGGGACAATCAGCCCCAGCATTTT.